Listed below are T cell receptor beta chains from one sample, sequenced in a study of CXCR3-negative and CXCR3-positive naive CD8 T cells. TCRdb re-called the 5' RACE reads, yielding one record per CDR3 amino acid sequence without DNA. The sample table sets out some 130,000 distinct CDR3 sequences. Material for sequencing was naive CXCR3- CD8+ T cells from blood. These receptors were collected from a human donor in good health. Some clones in this sample may be carry-over from other donors' samples. CDR3s include the opening cysteine and the closing phenylalanine or tryptophan. Fields, in order: V gene, J gene, CDR3 protein.

V: TRBV5-5; J: TRBJ2-7; CDR3: CASSLERDRGNEQYF
V: TRBV12-3/TRBV12-4; J: TRBJ2-7; CDR3: CASSPRVSSYNEQYF
V: TRBV6-5; J: TRBJ1-1; CDR3: CASSYSRGAGDTEAFF
V: TRBV2; J: TRBJ2-3; CDR3: CASISTDTQYF
V: TRBV24-1; J: TRBJ2-7; CDR3: CATSDFRSYEQYF
V: TRBV4-1; J: TRBJ1-5; CDR3: CASNKRETSNQPQHF
V: TRBV15; J: TRBJ2-7; CDR3: CATSRASQGEGTF
V: TRBV20-1; J: TRBJ2-7; CDR3: CSATVMSSYEQYF
V: TRBV7-8; J: TRBJ1-4; CDR3: CASSPGWGAGEKLFF
V: TRBV12-3/TRBV12-4; J: TRBJ2-7; CDR3: CASSFLRDLYF
V: TRBV28; J: TRBJ1-5; CDR3: CASSDRGPPAGNQPQHF
V: TRBV5-6; J: TRBJ2-7; CDR3: CASSLRRDYEQYF
V: TRBV9; J: TRBJ2-1; CDR3: CASSLTSGVEQFF
V: TRBV28; J: TRBJ1-2; CDR3: CASSLSRASNYGYTF
V: TRBV10-3; J: TRBJ2-7; CDR3: CAISDGGLREGDYEQYF
V: TRBV29-1; J: TRBJ2-1; CDR3: CSVGGREGHAVYNEQFF